Each of the 3 T cell receptor beta chains below was sequenced from the same sample in a study of shared clonotypes between healthy human individuals. The data were produced by immunoSEQ multiplex PCR, yet TCRdb's version contains in-frame clones alone and is incomplete. This table holds hundreds of thousands of clones, approximately 74% found once. The source material was memory CD4+ T cells sorted from blood. The subset here: CD45RA-negative fraction. The receptors stem from a woman in her 30s in good health.

The V and J genes are TRBV5-1 and TRBJ2-3; either TRBD1 or TRBD2 may fit D (5 bases each). Germline V CDR1 and CDR2: SGHRS, YFSETQ. The CDR3 loop spans 15 amino acids. V lost 0 bases and J 8 bases, leaving 16 bases between the germline ends. The CDR3 spells CASSLALGEIATQYF. The CDR3 nucleotides read TGCGCCAGCAGCTTGGCGTTGGGGGAGATTGCTACGCAGTATTTT. The full variable domain, with the rest looked up from reference TRBV5-1 and TRBJ2-3, is KAGVTQTPRYLIKTRGQQVTLSCSPISGHRSVSWYQQTPGQGLQFLFEYFSETQRNKGNFPGRFSGRQFSNSRSEMNVSTLELGDSALYLCASSLALGEIATQYFGPGTRLTVL.

The chain uses TRBV18 and TRBJ2-7; 13 nucleotides align to TRBD2. Losses at the gene ends were 2 bases for V and 7 bases for J; bases not matched to a gene: 5. This CDR3 has 15 residues. Germline loops: CDR1 KGHSH, CDR2 LQKENI. The DNA for the CDR3 is TGTGCCAGCTCACCAGGACTAGCGGGAGAAAGGGAGCAGTACTTC. Translation gives CASSPGLAGEREQYF.

The chain has TRBV7-2 and TRBJ2-1; the match to TRBD1 covers 7 bases. CDR1 and CDR2 (germline): SGHTA, FQGNSA. V shed 5 bases and J 0 bases; nucleotides not matched to a gene: 4. The CDR3 is 15 residues long. The CDR3: CASSADRSSYNEQFF. Written as DNA, the CDR3 is TGTGCCAGCAGCGCGGACAGGAGCTCCTACAATGAGCAGTTCTTC.